Listed here is a single T cell receptor (beta chain). The antigen is not known. Samples were taken at baseline and on day 1 of cycles 4 and 7. The data stem from a study of OX40 agonist ivuxolimab in advanced cancers. Looking at the study overall: Six ivuxolimab dose levels, 0.01 to 10 mg/kg, were given intravenously every 2 weeks. Partial response was recorded in three patients: one hepatocellular carcinoma and two cutaneous melanoma cases. Study observations and caveats: At 0.1 to 3.0 mg/kg and by week 6, clonal expansion occurred in CD4+ and CD8+ blood T cells.

The CDR3 loop spans 14 amino acids. The germline V gene encodes CDR1 MNHEY and CDR2 SVGAGI. V trimming: 5 bases; J trimming: 6 bases; junction bases outside the gene matches: 5. Produced via immunoSEQ multiplex PCR; TCRdb's table is partial and in-frame only. The table has around 63,000 clones, 75% to 90% seen once. The sample in question was CD4+ or CD8+ T cells sorted from blood, obtained in a trial of the OX40 agonist ivuxolimab. The TCR originated in an adult with an advanced solid tumor such as melanoma, head and neck, liver or kidney cancer. V and J are TRBV6-5 and TRBJ1-5, with 9 bases aligning to TRBD1. The CDR3 DNA follows: TGTGCCAGCAGTCGGACAGGGGCGAGTCAGCCCCAGCATTTT. Protein: CASSRTGASQPQHF.